Following are 13 T cell receptor beta chains from one sample sequenced in a study of cytomegalovirus exposure and HLA in healthy donors (dated by TCRdb to 2015 to 2018). Libraries were made using the immunoSEQ multiplex PCR assay. The multiplex PCR relied on a mix of 60 forward primers for TCR Vbeta segments and 13 reverse primers for TCR Jbeta segments. The source is immuneACCESS, and TCRdb retained only in-frame sequences with V and J called. Part of the clones is not carried over; for the studies checked, unresolved V genes explain less than half of this, and the remainder is unexplained. This specimen's table enumerates around 190,000 clones. Under 1% of the sample belongs to the ten largest clones. Sequenced: PBMCs. These receptors were collected from a woman aged 30 to 39 in good health and CMV-seropositive.

CDR3 region: CASSERRDPNSGANVLTF. The CDR3 region has the DNA TGTGCCAGCAGTGAAAGGCGGGACCCCAACTCTGGGGCCAACGTCCTGACTTTC. The J gene is TRBJ2-6, the V gene TRBV2; perhaps TRBD2 as D (6 bases). Germline CDR1 is SNHLY and CDR2 is FYNNEI. This CDR3 has 18 residues. Trimming shortened V by 2 bases and J by 0 bases, and 14 bases separated the two germline ends.

V and J are TRBV9 and TRBJ2-1; TRBD2 matches 7 bases. CDR1 and CDR2 from the germline V gene are SGDLS and YYNGEE. The V gene end was trimmed by 2 bases and the J gene end by 7 bases; junction bases not matched to a gene: 3. This CDR3 has 13 amino acids. As DNA, the CDR3 is TGTGCCAGCAGCGTCTTCGGGAGGAATGAGCAGTTCTTC. It encodes CASSVFGRNEQFF.

The chain uses TRBV7-9 and TRBJ2-1; TRBD2 matches at 9 bases. The CDR3 runs to 14 residues. After removal of 1 base from V and 7 bases from J, the junction contained 2 bases not matched to a gene. Germline V gene sequence: CDR1 SEHNR, CDR2 FQNEAQ (reference sequence). CDR3 sequence reads: CASSLDLAGNEQFF. CDR3 DNA: TGTGCCAGCAGCTTAGACCTAGCGGGAAATGAGCAGTTCTTC.

Comment on this clone: The same CDR3 can be traced to other DNA sequences in this sample. The rearrangement uses TRBV6-5 and TRBJ2-3, with 7 positions matching TRBD2. The CDR3 is 14 amino acids. The germline CDR1 and CDR2 sequences are MNHEY and SVGAGI. The V and J ends lost 3 bases and 5 bases, in that order; junction bases with no gene match: 5. CDR3 bases: TGTGCCAGCAGTTATTCGGGAGGCAGAGATACGCAGTATTTT. Translating gives CASSYSGGRDTQYF.

The chain links TRBV19 to TRBJ2-4; D might be TRBD1 (6 bases). Per the germline V gene, CDR1 is LNHDA and CDR2 is SQIVND (reference sequence). V was clipped by 6 bases and J by 6 bases, with 9 bases between them. The CDR3 totals 12 residues. CDR3 sequence (DNA): TGTGCCAGTAGAGACAGGAGAAACATTCAGTACTTC. This codes for CASRDRRNIQYF.

The rearrangement uses TRBV19 and TRBJ2-7; D is perhaps TRBD2 (5 bases). Germline V CDR1 and CDR2: LNHDA, SQIVND (reference sequence). Trimming removed 3 bases at V and 3 bases at J, with 12 bases between. The CDR3 loop spans 14 amino acids. CDR3 region: CASSISGENYEQYF. CDR3 nucleotides: TGTGCCAGTAGTATCTCCGGGGAGAACTACGAGCAGTACTTC.

V is TRBV29-1 and J is TRBJ1-4; TRBD1 might be the D (5 bases). The CDR3 contains 15 residues. Germline assignment: CDR1 SQVTM and CDR2 ANQGSEA. The germline V and J ends were trimmed by 4 bases and 8 bases, with 20 bases remaining between them. In DNA, the CDR3 is TGCAGCGTTGTCCCTGGGGGGGGAGGCGGCGAAAAACTGTTTTTT. Protein sequence: CSVVPGGGGGEKLFF.

The rearrangement joins TRBV7-2 to TRBJ2-7; 9 bases line up with TRBD1. V lost 3 bases, J lost 4 bases, and 7 bases stayed unmatched. In germline, CDR1 is SGHTA, CDR2 FQGNSA. The CDR3 contains 15 residues. The CDR3 DNA is TGTGCCAGCAGCTTGACGGGGACAGGGACGTACGAGCAGTACTTC. It is translated as CASSLTGTGTYEQYF.

To note about this clone: The sample holds other DNA sequences that translate to the same CDR3. V and J are TRBV9 and TRBJ2-5; unclear D gene. V lost 0 bases, J lost 1 base, and 4 bases lay in between. This CDR3 region has 13 residues. Germline V gene sequence: CDR1 SGDLS, CDR2 YYNGEE. The CDR3: CASSVASQETQYF. The CDR3 DNA follows: TGTGCCAGCAGCGTAGCTAGCCAAGAGACCCAGTACTTC.

V usage is TRBV5-1 and J usage is TRBJ2-5; D may be TRBD2 (6 bases). The CDR3 covers 14 residues. CDR1 and CDR2 from the germline V gene are SGHRS and YFSETQ. Trimming stripped 3 bases from V and 5 bases from J, with 14 bases between. Written as DNA, the CDR3 is TGCGCCAGCAGCTGGTTCGCGGGGATTGAGACCCAGTACTTC. Translating it yields CASSWFAGIETQYF.

About this clone itself: Sequence at one end of the junction differs from germline and may be a read error. The genes are TRBV6-1 and TRBJ1-6, with a possible D match to TRBD1 (5 bases). The CDR3 length is 14 residues. Germline V gene lookup returns CDR1 MNHNS and CDR2 SASEGT. For the CDR3, the DNA is TGTGCCAGCAGAGAAGGGGCCGGCCATTCACCCCTCCACTTT. Amino acid sequence: CASREGAGHSPLHF.

This chain connects TRBV29-1 to TRBJ1-1; possible D gene TRBD1, 5 bases. The length of the CDR3 is 13 residues. The V and J ends lost 6 bases and 11 bases respectively, with 22 bases between them. Germline CDR1 SQVTM, CDR2 ANQGSEA. The chain's CDR3 is CSVESPGTSRAFF. The CDR3 coding sequence is TGCAGCGTAGAATCTCCCGGGACTTCCAGGGCTTTCTTT.

The genes are TRBV10-3 and TRBJ1-1; 8 positions agree with TRBD1. Trimming cost V 8 bases and J 3 bases; bases outside gene matches: 8. Germline CDR1 and CDR2: ENHRY and SYGVKD. There are 14 residues in the CDR3. CDR3 sequence: CAIGAGGADTEAFF. Here the CDR3 DNA reads TGTGCCATCGGGGCAGGGGGCGCGGACACTGAAGCTTTCTTT.